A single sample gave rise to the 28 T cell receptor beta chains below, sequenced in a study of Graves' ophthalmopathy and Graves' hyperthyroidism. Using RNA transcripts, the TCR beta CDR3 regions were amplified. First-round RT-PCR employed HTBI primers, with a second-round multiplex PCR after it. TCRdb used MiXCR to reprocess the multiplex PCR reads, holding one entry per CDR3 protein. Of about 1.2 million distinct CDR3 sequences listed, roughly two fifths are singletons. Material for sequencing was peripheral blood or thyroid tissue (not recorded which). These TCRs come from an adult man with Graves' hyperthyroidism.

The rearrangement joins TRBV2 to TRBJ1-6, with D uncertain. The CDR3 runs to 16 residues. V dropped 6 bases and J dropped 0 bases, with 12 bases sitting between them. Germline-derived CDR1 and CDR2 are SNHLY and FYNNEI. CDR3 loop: CASSPRGTSYNSPLHF. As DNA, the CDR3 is TGTGCCAGCAGCCCACGAGGAACCTCCTATAATTCACCCCTCCACTTT.

The CDR3 loop reads CSARDYLSSYEQYF. The CDR3 DNA follows: TGCAGTGCTAGAGATTATTTAAGCTCCTACGAGCAGTACTTC. The J gene is TRBJ2-7, the V gene TRBV20-1, with D hard to call. Germline CDR1 reads DFQATT; CDR2 reads SNEGSKA (reference sequence). CDR3 length: 14 amino acids. The germline V and J ends were trimmed by 0 bases and 0 bases, with 9 bases remaining between them.

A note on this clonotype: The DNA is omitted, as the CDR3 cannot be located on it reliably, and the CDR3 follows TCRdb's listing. The CDR3 loop is CACSASDMNTEAFF. This chain connects TRBV25-1 to TRBJ1-1. Germline-derived CDR1 and CDR2 are MGHDK and SYGVNS. Including both end residues, the CDR3 is 14 amino acids long.

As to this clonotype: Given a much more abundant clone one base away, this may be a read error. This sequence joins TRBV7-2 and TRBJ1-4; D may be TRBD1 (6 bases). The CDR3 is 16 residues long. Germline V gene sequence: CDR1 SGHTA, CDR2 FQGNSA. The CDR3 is CVSSLRGGRTNEKLFF. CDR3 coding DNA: TGTGTCAGCAGCTTACGAGGGGGAAGGACTAATGAAAAACTGTTTTTT.

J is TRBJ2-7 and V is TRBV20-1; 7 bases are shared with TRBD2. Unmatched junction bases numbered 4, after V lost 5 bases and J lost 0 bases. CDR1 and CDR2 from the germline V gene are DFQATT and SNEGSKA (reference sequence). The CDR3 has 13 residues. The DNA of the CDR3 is TGCAGTGCTCCCGGGGGGACCTCCTACGAGCAGTACTTC. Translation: CSAPGGTSYEQYF.

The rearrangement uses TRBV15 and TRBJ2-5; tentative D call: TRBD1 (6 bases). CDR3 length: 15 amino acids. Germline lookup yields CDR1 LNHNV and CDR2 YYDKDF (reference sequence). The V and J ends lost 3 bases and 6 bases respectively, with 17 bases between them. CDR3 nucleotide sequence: TGTGCCACCAGCAGCAAGGGACAAGGGGCACAGACCCAGTACTTC. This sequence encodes CATSSKGQGAQTQYF.

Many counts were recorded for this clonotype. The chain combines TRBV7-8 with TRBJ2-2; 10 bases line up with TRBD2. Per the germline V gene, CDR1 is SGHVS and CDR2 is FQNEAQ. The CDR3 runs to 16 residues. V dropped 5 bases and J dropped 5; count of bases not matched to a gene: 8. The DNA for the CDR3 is TGTGCCAGCAGCCCCCCTAGCGGGAGAGGGACCGGGGAGCTGTTTTTT. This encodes CASSPPSGRGTGELFF.

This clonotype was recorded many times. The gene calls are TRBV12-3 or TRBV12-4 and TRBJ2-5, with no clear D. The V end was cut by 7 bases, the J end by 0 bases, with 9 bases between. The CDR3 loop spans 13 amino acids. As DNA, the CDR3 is TGTGCCAGCAAAGGTGGCAACCAAGAGACCCAGTACTTC. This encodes CASKGGNQETQYF.

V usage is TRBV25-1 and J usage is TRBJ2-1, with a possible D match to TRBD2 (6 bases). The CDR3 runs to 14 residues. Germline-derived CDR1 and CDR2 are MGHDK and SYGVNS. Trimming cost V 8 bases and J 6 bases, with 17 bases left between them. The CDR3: CASEGREFRNEQFF. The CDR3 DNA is TGTGCCAGCGAGGGTCGGGAGTTCCGCAATGAGCAGTTCTTC.

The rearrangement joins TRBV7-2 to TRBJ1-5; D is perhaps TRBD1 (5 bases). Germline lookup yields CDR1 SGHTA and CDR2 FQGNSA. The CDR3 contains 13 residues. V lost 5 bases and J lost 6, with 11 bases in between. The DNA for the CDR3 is TGTACCAGCAGCCCGCAGGGTCCTCAGCCCCAGCATTTT. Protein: CTSSPQGPQPQHF.

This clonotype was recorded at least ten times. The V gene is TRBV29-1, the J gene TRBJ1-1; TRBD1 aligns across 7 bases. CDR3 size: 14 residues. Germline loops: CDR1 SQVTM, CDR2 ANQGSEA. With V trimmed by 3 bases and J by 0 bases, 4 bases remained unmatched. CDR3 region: CSVDRDSVNTEAFF. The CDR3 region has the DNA TGCAGCGTTGACCGGGACAGCGTGAACACTGAAGCTTTCTTT.

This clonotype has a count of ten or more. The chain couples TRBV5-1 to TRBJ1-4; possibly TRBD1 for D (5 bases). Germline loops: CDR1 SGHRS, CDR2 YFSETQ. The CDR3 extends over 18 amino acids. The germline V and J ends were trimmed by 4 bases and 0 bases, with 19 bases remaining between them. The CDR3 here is CASSPFPPRGATNEKLFF. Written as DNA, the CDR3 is TGCGCCAGCAGCCCCTTCCCCCCGAGGGGAGCAACTAATGAAAAACTGTTTTTT.

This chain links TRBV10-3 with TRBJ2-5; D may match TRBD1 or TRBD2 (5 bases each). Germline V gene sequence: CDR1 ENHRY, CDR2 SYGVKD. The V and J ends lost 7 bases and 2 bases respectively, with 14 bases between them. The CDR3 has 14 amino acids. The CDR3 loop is CAITEDTIQETQYF. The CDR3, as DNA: TGTGCCATCACGGAGGACACGATACAAGAGACCCAGTACTTC.

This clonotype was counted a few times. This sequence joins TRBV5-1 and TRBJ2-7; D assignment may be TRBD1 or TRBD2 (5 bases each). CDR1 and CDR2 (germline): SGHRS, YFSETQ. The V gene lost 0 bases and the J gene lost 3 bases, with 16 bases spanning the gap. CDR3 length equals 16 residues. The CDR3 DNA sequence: TGCGCCAGCAGCTTGGAGTGGGGCGGCGGAGGCTACGAGCAGTACTTC. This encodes CASSLEWGGGGYEQYF.

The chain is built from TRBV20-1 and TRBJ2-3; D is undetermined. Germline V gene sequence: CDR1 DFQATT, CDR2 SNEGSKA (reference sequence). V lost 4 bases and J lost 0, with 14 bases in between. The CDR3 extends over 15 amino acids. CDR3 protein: CSAIEFRTSTDTQYF. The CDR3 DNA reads TGCAGTGCTATAGAGTTCCGAACTAGCACAGATACGCAGTATTTT.

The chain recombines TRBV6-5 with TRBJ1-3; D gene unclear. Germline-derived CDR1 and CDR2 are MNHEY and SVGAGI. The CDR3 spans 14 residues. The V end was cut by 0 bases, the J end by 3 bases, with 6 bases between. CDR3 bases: TGTGCCAGCAGTTACTCGGCCCGTGGAAACACCATATATTTT. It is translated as CASSYSARGNTIYF.

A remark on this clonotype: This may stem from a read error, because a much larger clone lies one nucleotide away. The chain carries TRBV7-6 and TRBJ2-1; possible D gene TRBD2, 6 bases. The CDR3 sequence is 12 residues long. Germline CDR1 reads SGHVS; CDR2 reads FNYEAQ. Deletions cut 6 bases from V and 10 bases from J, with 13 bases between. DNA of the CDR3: TGTGCCAGCAGTTCCGGGACTCGCGAGCAGTTCTTC. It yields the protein CASSSGTREQFF.

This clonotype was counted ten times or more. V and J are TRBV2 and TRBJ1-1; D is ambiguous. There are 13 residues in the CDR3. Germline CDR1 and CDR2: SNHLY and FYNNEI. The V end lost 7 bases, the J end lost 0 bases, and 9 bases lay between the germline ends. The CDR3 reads CASTLKMNTEAFF. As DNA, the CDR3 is TGTGCCAGCACTTTAAAGATGAACACTGAAGCTTTCTTT.

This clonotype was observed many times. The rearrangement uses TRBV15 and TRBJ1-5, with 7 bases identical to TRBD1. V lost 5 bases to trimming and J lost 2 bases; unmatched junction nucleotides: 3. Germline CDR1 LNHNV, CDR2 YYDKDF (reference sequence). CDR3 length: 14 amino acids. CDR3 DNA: TGTGCCACCAGCGCTGACAGGGGCAATCAGCCCCAGCATTTT. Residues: CATSADRGNQPQHF.

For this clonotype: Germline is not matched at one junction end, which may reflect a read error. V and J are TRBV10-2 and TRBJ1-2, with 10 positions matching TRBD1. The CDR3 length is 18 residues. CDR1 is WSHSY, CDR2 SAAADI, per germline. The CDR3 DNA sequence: TGTGCCAGCAGTTTCACCCCGGGGGCAGGACAGGGGGTCTATGGCTACACCTTC. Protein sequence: CASSFTPGAGQGVYGYTF.

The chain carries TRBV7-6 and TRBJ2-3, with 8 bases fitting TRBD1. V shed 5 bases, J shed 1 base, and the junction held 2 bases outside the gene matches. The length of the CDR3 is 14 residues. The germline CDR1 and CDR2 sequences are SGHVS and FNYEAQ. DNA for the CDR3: TGTGCCAGCAGCAAGACAGGGGGCACAGATACGCAGTATTTT. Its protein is CASSKTGGTDTQYF.

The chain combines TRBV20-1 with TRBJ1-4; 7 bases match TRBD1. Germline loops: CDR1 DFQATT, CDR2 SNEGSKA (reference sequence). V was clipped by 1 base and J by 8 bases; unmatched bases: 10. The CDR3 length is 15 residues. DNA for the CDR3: TGCAGTGCTAGAGCCGGCCCGACAGGGAACGAAAAACTGTTTTTT. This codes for CSARAGPTGNEKLFF.

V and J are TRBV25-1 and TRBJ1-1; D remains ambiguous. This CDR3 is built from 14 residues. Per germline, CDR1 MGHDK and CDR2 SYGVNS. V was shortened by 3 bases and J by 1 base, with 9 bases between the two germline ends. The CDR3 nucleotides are TGTGCCAGCAGTGATTCTGGGAAGAACACTGAAGCTTTCTTT. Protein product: CASSDSGKNTEAFF.

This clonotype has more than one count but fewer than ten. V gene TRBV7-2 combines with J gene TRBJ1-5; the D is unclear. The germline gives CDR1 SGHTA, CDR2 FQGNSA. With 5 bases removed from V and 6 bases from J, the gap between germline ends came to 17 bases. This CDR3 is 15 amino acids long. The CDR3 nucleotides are TGTGCCAGCAGCCGGGAGGAGAGGGCCGGTCAGCCCCAGCATTTT. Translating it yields CASSREERAGQPQHF. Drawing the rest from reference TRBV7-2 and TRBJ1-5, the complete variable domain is GAGVSQSPSNKVTEKGKDVELRCDPISGHTALYWYRQSLGQGLEFLIYFQGNSAPDKSGLPSDRFSAERTGGSVSTLTIQRTQQEDSAVYLCASSREERAGQPQHFGDGTRLSIL.

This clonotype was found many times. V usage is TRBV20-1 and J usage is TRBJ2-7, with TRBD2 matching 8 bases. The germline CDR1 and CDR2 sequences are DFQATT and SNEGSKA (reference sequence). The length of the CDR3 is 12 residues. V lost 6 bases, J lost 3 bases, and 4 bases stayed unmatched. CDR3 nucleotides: TGCAGTGCCCCAACTAGCGGCTACGAGCAGTACTTC. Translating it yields CSAPTSGYEQYF.

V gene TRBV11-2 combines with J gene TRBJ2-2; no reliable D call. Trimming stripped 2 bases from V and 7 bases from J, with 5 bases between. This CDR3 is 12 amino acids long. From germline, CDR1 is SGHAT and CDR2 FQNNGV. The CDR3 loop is CASSLSLGELFF. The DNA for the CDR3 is TGTGCCAGCAGCTTAAGCCTCGGGGAGCTGTTTTTT.

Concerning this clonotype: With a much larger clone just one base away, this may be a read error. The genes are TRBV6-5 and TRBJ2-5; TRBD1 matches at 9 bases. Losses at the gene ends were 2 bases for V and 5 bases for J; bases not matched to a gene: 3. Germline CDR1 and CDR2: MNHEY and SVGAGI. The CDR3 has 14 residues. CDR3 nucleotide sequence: TGTGCCAGCAGTTACAGGACAGGGGCGGAGACCCAGTACTTC. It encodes CASSYRTGAETQYF.

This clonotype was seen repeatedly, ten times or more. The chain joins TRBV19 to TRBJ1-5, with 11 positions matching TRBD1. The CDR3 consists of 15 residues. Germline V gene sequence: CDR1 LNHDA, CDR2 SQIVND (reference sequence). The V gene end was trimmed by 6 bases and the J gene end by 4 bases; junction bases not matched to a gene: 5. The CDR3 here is CASRTGQGANQPQHF. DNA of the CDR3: TGTGCCAGTAGGACAGGACAGGGGGCGAATCAGCCCCAGCATTTT.